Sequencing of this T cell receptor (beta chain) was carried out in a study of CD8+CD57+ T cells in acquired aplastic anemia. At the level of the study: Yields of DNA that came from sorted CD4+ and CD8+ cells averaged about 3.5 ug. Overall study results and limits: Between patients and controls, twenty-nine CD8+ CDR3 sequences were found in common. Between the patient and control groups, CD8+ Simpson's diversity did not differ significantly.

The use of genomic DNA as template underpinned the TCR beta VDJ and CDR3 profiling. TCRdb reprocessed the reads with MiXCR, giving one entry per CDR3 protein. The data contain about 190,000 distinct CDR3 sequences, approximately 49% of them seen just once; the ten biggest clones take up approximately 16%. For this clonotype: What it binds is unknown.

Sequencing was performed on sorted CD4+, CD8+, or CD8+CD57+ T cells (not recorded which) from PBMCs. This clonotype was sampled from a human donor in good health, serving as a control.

The DNA for the CDR3 is TGCAGTGCTAGAACCGCGGGACCTCTCAATCAGCCCCAGCATTTT. Translation gives CSARTAGPLNQPQHF. This chain connects TRBV20-1 to TRBJ1-5; tentatively, D is TRBD1 (5 bases). The germline V gene encodes CDR1 DFQATT and CDR2 SNEGSKA (reference sequence). V was shortened by 2 bases and J by 3 bases, with 14 bases between the two germline ends. The CDR3 has 15 amino acids.